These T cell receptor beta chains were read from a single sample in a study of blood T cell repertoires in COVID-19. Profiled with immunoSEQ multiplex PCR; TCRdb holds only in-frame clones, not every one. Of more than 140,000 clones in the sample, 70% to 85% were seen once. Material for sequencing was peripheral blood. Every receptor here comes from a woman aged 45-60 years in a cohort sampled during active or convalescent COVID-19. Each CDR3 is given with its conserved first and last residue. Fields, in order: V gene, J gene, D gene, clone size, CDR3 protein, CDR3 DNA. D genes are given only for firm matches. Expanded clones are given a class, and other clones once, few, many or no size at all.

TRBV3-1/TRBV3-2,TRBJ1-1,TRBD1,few,CASSQGTGNTEAFF,TGTGCCAGCAGCCAAGGGACAGGAAACACTGAAGCTTTCTTT
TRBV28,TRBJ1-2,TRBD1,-,CASSLEDRTHGYTF,TGTGCCAGCAGTTTAGAGGACAGGACCCATGGCTACACCTTC
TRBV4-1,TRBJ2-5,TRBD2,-,CASSQGLGLAGGVQETQYF,TGCGCCAGCAGCCAAGGCTTGGGACTAGCGGGGGGAGTCCAAGAGACCCAGTACTTC
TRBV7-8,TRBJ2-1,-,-,CASSLLGGVVLVHNEQFF,TGTGCCAGCAGCTTACTAGGGGGTGTCGTACTGGTACACAATGAGCAGTTCTTC
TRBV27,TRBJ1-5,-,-,CASSPSGGEINQPQHF,TGTGCCAGCAGTCCATCTGGTGGGGAGATCAATCAGCCCCAGCATTTT
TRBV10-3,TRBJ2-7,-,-,CAISGESYEQYF,TGTGCCATCAGCGGGGAATCCTACGAGCAGTACTTC
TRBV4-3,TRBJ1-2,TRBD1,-,CASSRDRDNYGYTF,TGCGCCAGCAGCCGGGACAGGGATAACTATGGCTACACCTTC
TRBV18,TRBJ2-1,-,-,CASSPSSTGSSYNEQFF,TGTGCCAGCTCACCATCCTCGACAGGTAGCTCCTACAATGAGCAGTTCTTC
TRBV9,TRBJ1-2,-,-,CASSPRLGHQTLDGYTF,TGTGCCAGCAGCCCCCGGCTGGGACACCAAACCCTTGATGGCTACACCTTC
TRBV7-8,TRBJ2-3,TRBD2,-,CASSLESSGGTDTQYF,TGTGCCAGCAGCTTAGAGTCTAGCGGGGGCACAGATACGCAGTATTTT
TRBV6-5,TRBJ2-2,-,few,CASTIDNRGTGELFF,TGTGCCAGCACCATAGACAACCGAGGGACCGGGGAGCTGTTTTTT